This T cell receptor beta chain was documented in a study of shared clonotypes between healthy human individuals (dated by TCRdb to between 2020 and 2021). For the wider study: A couple of women and three men aged 18 to 49 years were included in the cohort. For each donor, CD4 naive and CD4 memory were each run on three plates, CD8 naive on two plates, and CD8 memory on one plate. To estimate repertoire size and how much clonotypes are shared between individuals, the study performed deep sequencing of blood TCR repertoires from 4 to 6 healthy adults. To increase sequencing depth and limit assay-specific biases, different laboratories used diverse techniques to prepare libraries and sequence TCR repertoires. Between about 0.94 and 8.9 billion PBMCs per donor were obtained by leukapheresis.

TCR CDR3 regions were amplified from genomic DNA by multiplex PCR using the deep immunoSEQ assay. Genomic DNA extracted from each cell subset was distributed evenly over all wells of several immunoSEQ 96-well plates, and each plate served as one replicate. Each replicate PCR for sorted subsets received around 0.2 ug genomic DNA, equal to tens of thousands of T cell genomes. Purified libraries were measured with a Qubit 3.0 fluorometer, size-checked on a Bioanalyzer 2100, and measured again with the KAPA Library Quantification kit. Every immunoSEQ 96-well plate was sequenced on a dedicated single-read 150-cycle Illumina NextSeq 550 flow cell. Under the source paper's analysis protocol: Because the immunoSEQ output included only junctional sequences and no quality scores, the filtering could not be the same as the filtering used for full-length reads. Sequences were annotated with PyIR, a Python wrapper for IgBLAST v1.9, using IMGT germline references to assign V/J genes and CDR3. Reads with weak V/J assignments (E-value above 1e-6), missing CDR3, stop codons, out-of-frame junctions, or ambiguous translated residues were removed. A V3J clonotype was defined by an identical inferred V gene, J gene, and CDR3 amino acid sequence. Percentage overlap between repertoires was computed as shared unique clonotypes divided by the size of the smaller repertoire. Repertoire richness was assessed with RTK rarefaction, the Chao1 estimator, and Recon v2.1 estimates of unobserved clonotypes. Generation probabilities for all TCRbeta clonotypes obtained by the gDNA method from a handful of donors were computed using OLGA. TCRdb re-hosts the immuneACCESS table, in-frame sequences only. Its copies lack some clones; in the studies checked, an unresolved V gene accounts for under half of them, and the cause for the rest is not known. V, J and clone size derive from that table, while D and trimming were established from the DNA sequence. In this sample the table shows a few million clones, over 85% of which occur a single time. The top ten clonotypes cover over 0.12% of the sample.

V drops 1 base and J drops 0 bases, leaving 4 bases in between. According to the germline V gene, CDR1 reads SGHRS and CDR2 reads YFSETQ. From cysteine to phenylalanine, the CDR3 is 14 amino acids long. Solely the CDR3 DNA is kept, with 42 bases framed from the first base. This clone appeared a single time. The antigen this receptor binds is unknown. Within one base of it there is no much larger clone, and no base qualities were kept. Other DNA sequences in this sample translate to the same CDR3. What the study reported, not specific to this receptor: Approximately 5% of naive CD4, 3.5% of naive CD8, about 2.5% of memory CD4, and approximately 0.39% of memory CD8 clonotypes were shared across several donors. Estimated clonotype richness was generally larger for naive than for memory subsets. Even with the large sequencing depth, rarefaction of the sorted-subset datasets indicated that sequencing was incomplete. Because the study included only a small number of donors, the genetic and exposure-history diversity represented was limited. Pairwise subsampling led to the expectation that sequencing depth would affect the degree of clonotype sharing among donors. Higher generation probabilities were observed for clonotypes shared by all four sorted-subset donors than for non-shared clonotypes. Sampling was limited to blood, and TCR repertoires in tissue likely differ from TCR repertoires in blood.

Donors were healthy HIV-negative adults with no recently reported acute infections or vaccinations. All donors were Caucasian adults living in Nashville, Tennessee, USA. Magnetic negative selection was used to enrich CD4+ T cells, after which naive cells were positively selected on CD45RA and the negative fraction became the memory subset. After blood collection by leukapheresis, PBMCs were isolated using Ficoll-Histopaque density gradient centrifugation and then cryopreserved in the vapor phase of liquid nitrogen. Analytical flow cytometry was used to check the purity and quantity of each magnetically sorted T cell population. Genomic DNA was isolated from each sorted fraction and quantified by UV absorbance on a Nanodrop 2000c.

The TCR originated in a man between 18 and 29 years old in good health. The sample was naive CD4+ T cells sorted from blood. Explained via the paper, the cell subset or site label denotes: CD45RA+ positively selected. Rearrangement joined TRBV5-1 to TRBJ1-4, with no reliable assignment of the D segment. The CDR3 sequence is CASSLRATNEKLFF. The DNA sequence is as follows: TGCGCCAGCAGCTTGAGAGCAACTAATGAAAAACTGTTTTTT. The variable domain in full, with residues beyond the CDR3 obtained from the reference TRBV5-1 and TRBJ1-4 genes, is KAGVTQTPRYLIKTRGQQVTLSCSPISGHRSVSWYQQTPGQGLQFLFEYFSETQRNKGNFPGRFSGRQFSNSRSEMNVSTLELGDSALYLCASSLRATNEKLFFGSGTQLSVL.